A single sample gave rise to the 27 T cell receptor beta chains below, sequenced in a study of T cells in Graves' hyperthyroidism and ophthalmopathy (dated by TCRdb to the late 2010s). The protocol used for the library was multiplex PCR. These reads were obtained on an Illumina HiSeq 2000. The TCR beta CDR3 regions were amplified from RNA transcripts. The TCR CDR3 was subjected to a first round of RT-PCR using the HTBI primer set and the Qiagen OneStep RT-PCR kit. The raw public data were reprocessed by TCRdb itself: fastp quality trimming at Q25, MiXCR clonotype calling, in-frame beta chains only. Rows are unified per CDR3 protein, each entry keeping the most common DNA and genes. For this sample the table gives around 400,000 distinct CDR3 sequences, of which nearly 15% were detected only once. The ten largest clones add up to roughly a fifth of the sample. Sequencing was performed on blood. These receptors were taken from a woman aged 55-70 years with Graves' ophthalmopathy.

V is TRBV6-1 and J is TRBJ2-1; D uncertain. From germline, CDR1 is MNHNS and CDR2 SASEGT. Trimming pared 5 bases from V and 3 bases from J, leaving 14 bases between. The CDR3 spans 15 residues. CDR3 residues: CASSRDQLRYNEQFF. In DNA, the CDR3 is TGTGCCAGCAGTCGTGACCAACTCCGCTACAATGAGCAGTTCTTC.

This chain uses TRBV7-9 with TRBJ2-1; 16 nucleotides match TRBD2. Unmatched junction bases numbered 13, after V lost 6 bases and J lost 5 bases. CDR1 is SEHNR and CDR2 is FQNEAQ in the germline V gene (reference sequence). The length of the CDR3 is 19 residues. CDR3 nucleotide sequence: TGTGCCAGCAGTCTCAACCCGGGACTAGCGGGAGGGAGAAACAATGAGCAGTTCTTC. Its translation is CASSLNPGLAGGRNNEQFF.

This clonotype showed up many times. The genes are TRBV12-3 or TRBV12-4 and TRBJ2-1; the match to TRBD2 covers 12 bases. With V trimmed by 4 bases and J by 2 bases, 3 bases remained unmatched. The CDR3 runs to 16 residues. The CDR3 DNA reads TGTGCCAGCAGTTCTCTAGCGGGAGGGCCCTACAATGAGCAGTTCTTC. As protein: CASSSLAGGPYNEQFF.

The chain combines TRBV19 with TRBJ2-1, with 14 nucleotides matching TRBD2. Germline CDR1 and CDR2: LNHDA and SQIVND (reference sequence). The CDR3 runs to 14 residues. V lost 6 bases to trimming and J lost 8 bases; unmatched junction nucleotides: 3. This CDR3 is CASRGTSGGDEQFF. The DNA of the CDR3 is TGTGCCAGTAGGGGGACTAGCGGGGGTGATGAGCAGTTCTTC.

The J gene is TRBJ2-1, the V gene TRBV19; 11 nucleotides agree with TRBD1. V shed 3 bases, J shed 6 bases, and the junction held 4 bases outside the gene matches. This CDR3 has 15 residues. Germline V gene sequence: CDR1 LNHDA, CDR2 SQIVND (reference sequence). CDR3 sequence (DNA): TGTGCCAGTAGTATCATCGGGACAGGGGGCAATGAGCAGTTCTTC. It translates to CASSIIGTGGNEQFF.

This clonotype was seen ten or more times. The V and J genes are TRBV12-3 or TRBV12-4 and TRBJ2-1; 8 nucleotides align to TRBD2. Trimming took 2 bases from V and 5 from J; bases not matched to a gene: 8. The CDR3 is 16 residues long. The CDR3 protein is CASSLSGGGSDNEQFF. CDR3 nucleotide sequence: TGTGCCAGCAGTTTATCGGGAGGGGGGTCGGACAATGAGCAGTTCTTC.

This clonotype was recorded at least ten times. V gene TRBV7-9 combines with J gene TRBJ2-2; D is possibly TRBD2 (6 bases). Germline V CDR1 and CDR2: SEHNR, FQNEAQ (reference sequence). This CDR3 has 15 amino acids. V was trimmed by 5 bases and J by 4 bases, leaving 14 bases between them. In DNA form, the CDR3 reads TGTGCCAGCAGCCGAGTAGGGACTCCCACCGGGGAGCTGTTTTTT. Its protein is CASSRVGTPTGELFF.

This clonotype was seen many times. V and J are TRBV28 and TRBJ2-7; perhaps TRBD2 as D (6 bases). V dropped 7 bases and J dropped 0 bases, with 13 bases sitting between them. The CDR3 has 14 amino acids. CDR1 and CDR2 (germline): MDHEN, SYDVKM. The CDR3 DNA reads as TGTGCCAGCAAAATAGCGGTGAGCTCCTACGAGCAGTACTTC. This translates into CASKIAVSSYEQYF.

The chain combines TRBV20-1 with TRBJ2-2; possible D gene TRBD2, 5 bases. The V gene's germline CDR1 is DFQATT and CDR2 SNEGSKA (reference sequence). This CDR3 region has 15 residues. V dropped 5 bases and J dropped 4 bases, with 17 bases sitting between them. CDR3 nucleotide sequence: TGCAGTGCTCCCCGGTCTAGCTATTCCACCGGGGAGCTGTTTTTT. Protein product: CSAPRSSYSTGELFF.

This clonotype was counted a few times. The chain combines TRBV11-2 with TRBJ2-1; D is unclear. The germline V and J ends were trimmed by 0 bases and 8 bases, with 2 bases remaining between them. This CDR3 contains 11 residues. Germline V gives CDR1 SGHAT, CDR2 FQNNGV. The CDR3 DNA reads as TGTGCCAGCAGCTTAGACTATGAGCAGTTCTTC. Its translation is CASSLDYEQFF.

This clonotype was recorded a few times. J is TRBJ2-1 and V is TRBV19; D remains unclear. This CDR3 comprises 16 residues. Trimming stripped 3 bases from V and 4 bases from J, with 16 bases between. CDR1 is LNHDA and CDR2 is SQIVND in the germline V gene (reference sequence). In DNA form, the CDR3 reads TGTGCCAGTAGTATTGTGGCCACCGAACCTTACAATGAGCAGTTCTTC. Protein: CASSIVATEPYNEQFF.

This clonotype was seen at least ten times. The chain is built from TRBV2 and TRBJ1-6; unclear D gene. V shed 2 bases and J shed 8 bases, with 16 bases lying between them. Per the germline V gene, CDR1 is SNHLY and CDR2 is FYNNEI. The CDR3 has 16 amino acids. The CDR3 region has the DNA TGTGCCAGCAGTGAAAAGAGGGCCGTCGGGTATTCACCCCTCCACTTT. It encodes CASSEKRAVGYSPLHF.

The chain is built from TRBV5-1 and TRBJ1-3; a weak D match, TRBD1 (6 bases). Germline CDR1 SGHRS, CDR2 YFSETQ. The CDR3 spans 14 residues. Trimming left V 0 bases short and J 3 bases short, with 7 bases between. CDR3 coding DNA: TGCGCCAGCAGCTTGGTACAGGGTGGAAACACCATATATTTT. Residues: CASSLVQGGNTIYF.

The DNA of the CDR3 is TGTGCCAGCATAATAGCGGGGGGGACTAACTATGGCTACACCTTC. The encoded protein is CASIIAGGTNYGYTF. The genes are TRBV28 and TRBJ1-2; maybe TRBD1 (5 bases). Germline-derived CDR1 and CDR2 are MDHEN and SYDVKM. CDR3 size: 15 residues. V shed 7 bases and J shed 0 bases, with 15 bases lying between them.

This clonotype was seen more than once but under ten times. The V call is TRBV2, the J call TRBJ2-2, with 8 bases aligning to TRBD2. Trimming at V came to 10 bases and at J to 4 bases, leaving 11 bases not matched to a gene. The CDR3 has 15 amino acids. Germline V gene data show CDR1 as SNHLY and CDR2 as FYNNEI. CDR3 bases: TGTGCCACCCGGGCCTTAGCGGGGTCCACCGGGGAGCTGTTTTTT. Translated, it gives CATRALAGSTGELFF.

This clonotype was detected once. The genes are TRBV6-1 and TRBJ1-2, with 7 bases fitting TRBD1. Germline V gene sequence: CDR1 MNHNS, CDR2 SASEGT. The V gene end was trimmed by 7 bases and the J gene end by 4 bases; junction bases not matched to a gene: 12. The CDR3 runs to 15 residues. CDR3 sequence (DNA): TGTGCCAGCACCGATTCCCCGGACAGGAGCTATGGCTACACCTTC. Protein product: CASTDSPDRSYGYTF.

This clonotype occurred many times. The chain uses TRBV2 and TRBJ2-2; 11 nucleotides agree with TRBD2. The germline V gene encodes CDR1 SNHLY and CDR2 FYNNEI. CDR3 size: 15 residues. With 7 bases clipped from V and 6 bases from J, the junction kept 7 bases outside the gene matches. In DNA, the CDR3 is TGTGCCAGCACTCCACTAGCGGGAGTTTCCGGGGAGCTGTTTTTT. Translating gives CASTPLAGVSGELFF.

This clonotype was observed a handful of times. The chain is built from TRBV3-1 and TRBJ2-6; possible D gene TRBD2, 7 bases. Trimming shortened V by 2 bases and J by 0 bases, and 20 bases separated the two germline ends. The CDR3 has 20 amino acids. Germline CDR1 LGHDT, CDR2 YNNKEL (reference sequence). This CDR3 reads CASSQTPGGSTPSGANVLTF. The CDR3 DNA is TGTGCCAGCAGCCAAACTCCGGGGGGCAGCACTCCCTCTGGGGCCAACGTCCTGACTTTC.

The chain combines TRBV5-1 with TRBJ2-5; D perhaps matches TRBD2 (5 bases). Trimming pared 0 bases from V and 5 bases from J, leaving 8 bases between. This CDR3 spans 13 amino acids. Germline CDR1 and CDR2: SGHRS and YFSETQ. The CDR3 region is CASSLGLAETQYF. The CDR3 region has the DNA TGCGCCAGCAGCTTGGGTCTAGCTGAGACCCAGTACTTC.

The chain is built from TRBV5-1 and TRBJ2-3, with D unresolved. CDR3 length: 15 residues. V lost 4 bases, J lost 5 bases, and 17 bases lay in between. Germline CDR1 SGHRS, CDR2 YFSETQ. For the CDR3, the DNA is TGCGCCAGCAGCCATTTAGGGCCTGGCGTAGATACGCAGTATTTT. It codes for CASSHLGPGVDTQYF. Filled out from reference TRBV5-1 and TRBJ2-3, the complete variable domain reads KAGVTQTPRYLIKTRGQQVTLSCSPISGHRSVSWYQQTPGQGLQFLFEYFSETQRNKGNFPGRFSGRQFSNSRSEMNVSTLELGDSALYLCASSHLGPGVDTQYFGPGTRLTVL.

This clonotype was seen many times. The genes are TRBV20-1 and TRBJ2-7; no reliable D call. The CDR3 length is 15 residues. The germline V gene has CDR1 DFQATT and CDR2 SNEGSKA (reference sequence). V was shortened by 0 bases and J by 0 bases, with 12 bases between the two germline ends. CDR3 bases: TGCAGTGCTAGAGACTCGGACGGAAGCTCCTACGAGCAGTACTTC. Protein: CSARDSDGSSYEQYF.

This clonotype appeared many times. The chain uses TRBV27 and TRBJ2-1; possibly TRBD2 for D (5 bases). The V end lost 6 bases, the J end lost 12 bases, and 12 bases lay between the germline ends. Germline V gene lookup returns CDR1 MNHEY and CDR2 SMNVEV (reference sequence). This CDR3 has 11 amino acids. DNA for the CDR3: TGTGCCAGCAGAGTCAGAGGGTCGCAGTTCTTC. This sequence encodes CASRVRGSQFF.

This clonotype has a count of ten or more. The chain employs TRBV28 and TRBJ2-3; 11 nucleotides line up with TRBD1. The germline V gene has CDR1 MDHEN and CDR2 SYDVKM. Unmatched junction bases numbered 2, after V lost 3 bases and J lost 0 bases. The CDR3 consists of 16 residues. CDR3 in amino acids: CASSLDRGRSTDTQYF. The CDR3 nucleotides are TGTGCCAGCAGTTTGGACAGGGGGCGAAGCACAGATACGCAGTATTTT. The variable domain in full, completed from reference TRBV28 and TRBJ2-3, reads DVKVTQSSRYLVKRTGEKVFLECVQDMDHENMFWYRQDPGLGLRLIYFSYDVKMKEKGDIPEGYSVSREKKERFSLILESASTNQTSMYLCASSLDRGRSTDTQYFGPGTRLTVL.

This chain links TRBV19 with TRBJ1-5; perhaps TRBD1 as D (6 bases). The V end was cut by 7 bases, the J end by 9 bases, with 10 bases between. Germline assignment: CDR1 LNHDA and CDR2 SQIVND (reference sequence). There are 11 residues in the CDR3. DNA of the CDR3: TGTGCCAGTAAACAGGGTGGGCCCCAGCATTTT. It yields the protein CASKQGGPQHF.

This clonotype has ten or more counts. This chain joins TRBV5-1 and TRBJ1-5; D is perhaps TRBD1 (5 bases). This CDR3 comprises 14 residues. Germline loops: CDR1 SGHRS, CDR2 YFSETQ. V was pared by 1 base and J by 5 bases, with 10 bases between. The CDR3 loop reads CASSLNAGDQPQHF. The CDR3 DNA sequence: TGCGCCAGCAGCTTGAATGCGGGGGATCAGCCCCAGCATTTT.

The J gene is TRBJ1-2, the V gene TRBV4-1; 7 bases fit TRBD1. The germline V gene encodes CDR1 MGHRA and CDR2 YSYEKL. With V trimmed by 0 bases and J by 6 bases, 7 bases remained unmatched. The CDR3 covers 15 residues. The CDR3 reads CASSQETTGRDGYTF. CDR3 DNA sequence: TGCGCCAGCAGCCAAGAAACGACAGGGAGGGATGGCTACACCTTC.

This clonotype was seen repeatedly, ten times or more. V gene TRBV2 combines with J gene TRBJ2-5; D might be TRBD1 (5 bases). The germline V and J ends were trimmed by 2 bases and 11 bases, with 15 bases remaining between them. CDR1 SNHLY and CDR2 FYNNEI come from the germline V gene. The length of the CDR3 is 13 residues. In nucleotides, the CDR3 is TGTGCCAGCAGTGAACAGATGGGGCGGAAACAGTACTTC. Residues: CASSEQMGRKQYF.